The clone carrying this T cell receptor (beta chain) occurred a few times. Its target is not known. This sample was taken from a study of CD8+CD57+ T cells in acquired aplastic anemia. About the research overall: Sorted CD4+ and CD8+ cells yielded roughly 3.2 ug of DNA on average.

Study-wide findings and caveats: It was found that approximately 29 CD8+ CDR3 sequences were shared between patients and controls.

Sequenced patients had shown CD8+CD57+ cell expansion by flow cytometry. Severe acquired aplastic anemia was present in all patients. Therapy had not been given to patients before blood sampling. According to the study, genomic DNA was the template for TCR beta VDJ and CDR3 profiling. TCRdb itself ran the reads through MiXCR, one entry per CDR3 protein. This table has 450,000 to 550,000 distinct CDR3 sequences, 25% to 40% appearing once. Germline V CDR1 and CDR2: ENHRY, SYGVKD. With 10 bases clipped from V and 0 bases from J, the junction kept 8 bases outside the gene matches. The CDR3 covers 14 residues.

The TCR was taken from a human donor with aplastic anemia. The sample comprised sorted CD4+, CD8+, or CD8+CD57+ T cells (not recorded which) from PBMCs. This chain uses TRBV10-3 with TRBJ1-1; 7 nucleotides line up with TRBD1. In DNA form, the CDR3 reads TGTGCCAGCAACGAACAGGGGCTGAACACTGAAGCTTTCTTT. Translation: CASNEQGLNTEAFF.